The next 16 T cell receptor beta chains were all read from a single sample in a study of CD4 T cells in relation to SARS-CoV-2 and coronaviruses (dated by TCRdb to the early 2020s). These receptors have no identified antigens. CD4+ T cells from unexposed donors were collected before the COVID-19 pandemic (2011-2018). After about 10 days of culture, CD4+ T cells were isolated with the EasySep CD4+ T cell isolation kit. The library relied on the immunoSEQ multiplex PCR assay. TCRdb took this table from immuneACCESS and kept in-frame rearrangements with V and J called. Such tables lack part of the clones; where checked against another copy, unresolved V genes explain under half of the gap, and the rest is unexplained. In all, the sample holds fewer than 25,000 clones, and 70% to 85% of those were seen once. The ten largest clones represent roughly 25% of the sample. Sequencing used CD4+ T cells from PBMCs, cultured in vitro. All receptors derive from a human donor in good health.

V and J are TRBV3-1 (or the pseudogene TRBV3-2) and TRBJ2-3; no clear D gene. Germline V lookup: CDR1 LGHDT, CDR2 YNNKEL (reference sequence). V was cut by 1 base and J by 1 base, with 15 bases left in between. The CDR3 consists of 17 residues. Written as DNA, the CDR3 is TGTGCCAGCAGCCAAGGGATCTCCCCCGCCGGCACAGATACGCAGTATTTT. Translating gives CASSQGISPAGTDTQYF.

The chain carries TRBV29-1 and TRBJ2-7; D ambiguous. This CDR3 contains 12 residues. V lost 1 base and J lost 5, with 9 bases in between. CDR1 and CDR2 from the germline V gene are SQVTM and ANQGSEA. Here the CDR3 reads CSVEGLLHEQYF. The CDR3 DNA is TGCAGCGTTGAAGGTCTGCTTCACGAGCAGTACTTC.

The chain has TRBV4-3 and TRBJ1-3; unclear D gene. CDR3 size: 18 residues. Trimming left V 0 bases short and J 0 bases short, with 15 bases between. Germline V CDR1 and CDR2: LGHNA, YSLEER. In DNA, the CDR3 is TGCGCCAGCAGCCAAGATCCAGACACAATCCTCTCTGGAAACACCATATATTTT. Translated, it gives CASSQDPDTILSGNTIYF.

The rearrangement uses TRBV25-1 and TRBJ2-1; D may be TRBD1 (6 bases). The CDR3 runs to 14 residues. The V end was cut by 9 bases, the J end by 6 bases, with 18 bases between. CDR1 is MGHDK and CDR2 is SYGVNS in the germline V gene. The CDR3 sequence: CASQTGSGINEQFF. CDR3 DNA sequence: TGTGCCAGTCAAACAGGGTCCGGAATCAATGAGCAGTTCTTC.

The chain employs TRBV7-9 and TRBJ1-2, with no clear D. CDR1 is SEHNR and CDR2 is FQNEAQ in the germline V gene (reference sequence). The CDR3 is 14 residues long. V gave up 5 bases and J gave up 4 bases, with 14 bases separating them. CDR3 bases: TGTGCCAGCAGCCTTAAGGCCGGGCCCTATGGCTACACCTTC. The encoded protein is CASSLKAGPYGYTF. The variable domain in full, with the rest retrieved from reference TRBV7-9 and TRBJ1-2, is DTGVSQNPRHKITKRGQNVTFRCDPISEHNRLYWYRQTLGQGPEFLTYFQNEAQLEKSRLLSDRFSAERPKGSFSTLEIQRTEQGDSAMYLCASSLKAGPYGYTFGSGTRLTVV.

The chain carries TRBV28 and TRBJ2-2; D is unclear. Trimming took 4 bases from V and 6 from J, leaving 9 bases between them. Germline CDR1 and CDR2: MDHEN and SYDVKM. This CDR3 spans 13 amino acids. The CDR3 DNA follows: TGTGCCAGCAGTTCCCCGCCCCCCGGGGAGCTGTTTTTT. It encodes CASSSPPPGELFF.

The rearrangement uses TRBV7-2 and TRBJ2-7; D is uncertain. Trimming stripped 2 bases from V and 4 bases from J, with 6 bases between. Germline loops: CDR1 SGHTA, CDR2 FQGNSA. This CDR3 has 12 residues. The CDR3: CASSLPAYEQYF. In nucleotides, the CDR3 is TGTGCCAGCAGCTTACCCGCGTACGAGCAGTACTTC. The whole variable domain, filled in from reference TRBV7-2 and TRBJ2-7, reads GAGVSQSPSNKVTEKGKDVELRCDPISGHTALYWYRQSLGQGLEFLIYFQGNSAPDKSGLPSDRFSAERTGGSVSTLTIQRTQQEDSAVYLCASSLPAYEQYFGPGTRLTVT.

V is TRBV18 and J is TRBJ2-5; D assignment may be TRBD1 or TRBD2 (5 bases each). V lost 6 bases and J 1 base, leaving 12 bases between the germline ends. CDR1 and CDR2 from the germline V gene are KGHSH and LQKENI. There are 14 residues in the CDR3. CDR3 residues: CASSPRDGQETQYF. CDR3 DNA sequence: TGTGCCAGCTCGCCAAGGGACGGCCAAGAGACCCAGTACTTC.

The chain has TRBV10-3 and TRBJ2-3; D is undetermined. The CDR3 runs to 10 residues. Germline V gene data show CDR1 as ENHRY and CDR2 as SYGVKD. Trimming took off 8 bases at V and 6 bases at J, with 6 bases between the two ends. CDR3 in DNA: TGTGCCATCGGGGTGGATACGCAGTATTTT. Encoded protein: CAIGVDTQYF.

This clone was seen more than once but under ten times. The chain recombines TRBV7-3 with TRBJ2-1; possible D gene TRBD2, 6 bases. CDR1 and CDR2 (germline): SGHTA, FQGTGA. The CDR3 totals 14 residues. The ends were cut back, 4 bases at V and 5 bases at J, with 12 bases in the middle. Written as DNA, the CDR3 is TGTGCCAGCAGCTCCTCCGGACTAAACAATGAGCAGTTCTTC. It yields the protein CASSSSGLNNEQFF.

This clone occurred a few times. The rearrangement links TRBV10-1 to TRBJ1-1; TRBD1 agrees at 8 bases. This CDR3 region has 13 residues. The junction had 1 base not matched to a gene; V was cut back by 6 bases and J by 1 base. Germline CDR1 and CDR2: WNHNN and SYGVQD (reference sequence). CDR3 DNA sequence: TGCGCCAGCAGGGACAGGGCGAACACTGAAGCTTTCTTT. Amino acids: CASRDRANTEAFF.

This clone was observed once. The chain combines TRBV11-2 with TRBJ2-2; D is ambiguous. Trimming left V 5 bases short and J 3 bases short, with 16 bases between. Looked up from germline, CDR1 is SGHAT and CDR2 is FQNNGV. CDR3 length: 16 residues. CDR3 DNA sequence: TGTGCCAGCAGCCCCTGGCGAGCCGGCGACACCGGGGAGCTGTTTTTT. As protein: CASSPWRAGDTGELFF.

In nucleotides, the CDR3 is TGTGCCAGCAGCCCCCAAACGGGGACAGGCGTCTCTGGGGCCAACGTCCTGACTTTC. Translation: CASSPQTGTGVSGANVLTF. V is TRBV16 and J is TRBJ2-6; 8 positions match TRBD1. Germline CDR1 reads KGHSY; CDR2 reads FQNENV. The V gene end was trimmed by 4 bases and the J gene end by 0 bases; junction bases not matched to a gene: 11. The CDR3 runs 19 residues.

The chain carries TRBV10-3 and TRBJ2-7; 10 bases match TRBD1. The V segment lost 5 bases and the J segment 7 bases; nucleotides outside the gene matches: 5. Germline CDR1 is ENHRY and CDR2 is SYGVKD. CDR3 length equals 13 residues. The CDR3 protein is CAISRDRGLEQYF. CDR3 sequence (DNA): TGTGCCATCAGTCGCGACAGGGGGCTAGAGCAGTACTTC.

V usage is TRBV6-2 or TRBV6-3 and J usage is TRBJ2-3, with 8 nucleotides matching TRBD2. The CDR3 runs to 15 residues. CDR1 and CDR2 from the germline V gene are MNHEY and SVGEGT. The V gene end was trimmed by 5 bases and the J gene end by 4 bases; junction bases not matched to a gene: 8. CDR3 bases: TGTGCCAGCAGTACCCCCCACGGGGGGGCAGATACGCAGTATTTT. Translation gives CASSTPHGGADTQYF.

The chain is built from TRBV30 and TRBJ1-6; weak D call: TRBD1 (5 bases). The V end was cut by 3 bases, the J end by 0 bases, with 12 bases between. The CDR3 totals 16 residues. The germline V gene has CDR1 GTSNPN and CDR2 SVGIG (reference sequence). CDR3 loop: CAWRGTAHSYNSPLHF. In DNA, the CDR3 is TGTGCCTGGAGAGGGACCGCTCACTCCTATAATTCACCCCTCCACTTT.